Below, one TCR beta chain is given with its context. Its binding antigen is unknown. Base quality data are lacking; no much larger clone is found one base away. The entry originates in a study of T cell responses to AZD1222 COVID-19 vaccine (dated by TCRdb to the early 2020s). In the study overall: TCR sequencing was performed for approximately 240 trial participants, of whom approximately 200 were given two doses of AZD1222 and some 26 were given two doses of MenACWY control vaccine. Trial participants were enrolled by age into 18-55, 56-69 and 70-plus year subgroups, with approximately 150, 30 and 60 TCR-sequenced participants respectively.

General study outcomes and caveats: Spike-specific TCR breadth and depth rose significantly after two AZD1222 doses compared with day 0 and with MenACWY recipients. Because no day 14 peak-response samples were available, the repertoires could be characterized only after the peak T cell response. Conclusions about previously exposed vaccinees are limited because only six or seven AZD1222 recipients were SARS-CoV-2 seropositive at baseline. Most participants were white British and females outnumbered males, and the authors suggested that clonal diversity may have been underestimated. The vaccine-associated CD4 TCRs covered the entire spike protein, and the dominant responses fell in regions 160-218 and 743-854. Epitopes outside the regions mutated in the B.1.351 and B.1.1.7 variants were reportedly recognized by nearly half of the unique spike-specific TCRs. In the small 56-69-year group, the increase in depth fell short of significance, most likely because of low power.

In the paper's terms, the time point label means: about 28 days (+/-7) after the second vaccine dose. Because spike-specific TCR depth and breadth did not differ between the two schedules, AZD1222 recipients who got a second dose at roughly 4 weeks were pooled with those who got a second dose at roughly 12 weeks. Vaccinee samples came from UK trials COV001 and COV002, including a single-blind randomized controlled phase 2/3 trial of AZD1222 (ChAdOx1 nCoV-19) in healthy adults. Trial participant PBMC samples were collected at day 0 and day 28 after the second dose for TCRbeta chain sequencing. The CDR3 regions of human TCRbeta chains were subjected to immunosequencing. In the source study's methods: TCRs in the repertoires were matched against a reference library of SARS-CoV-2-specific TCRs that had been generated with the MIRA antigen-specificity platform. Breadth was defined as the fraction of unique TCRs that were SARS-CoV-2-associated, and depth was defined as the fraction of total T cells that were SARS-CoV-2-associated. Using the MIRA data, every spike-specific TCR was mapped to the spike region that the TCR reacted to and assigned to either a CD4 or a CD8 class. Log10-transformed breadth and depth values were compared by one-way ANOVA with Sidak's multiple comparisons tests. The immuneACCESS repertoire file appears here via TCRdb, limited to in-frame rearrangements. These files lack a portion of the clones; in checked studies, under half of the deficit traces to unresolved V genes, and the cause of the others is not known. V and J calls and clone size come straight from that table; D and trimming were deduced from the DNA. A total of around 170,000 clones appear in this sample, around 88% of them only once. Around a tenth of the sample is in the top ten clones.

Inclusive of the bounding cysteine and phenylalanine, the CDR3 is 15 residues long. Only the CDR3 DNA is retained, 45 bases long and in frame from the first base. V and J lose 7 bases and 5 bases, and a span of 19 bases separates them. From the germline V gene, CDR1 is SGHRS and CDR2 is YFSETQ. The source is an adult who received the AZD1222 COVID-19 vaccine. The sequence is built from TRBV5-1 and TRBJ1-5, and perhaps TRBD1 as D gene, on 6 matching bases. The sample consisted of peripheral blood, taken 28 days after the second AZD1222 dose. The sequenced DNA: TGCGCCAGCTCGCTTAGGGGGGAGGGTGATCAGCCCCAGCATTTT. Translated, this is CASSLRGEGDQPQHF.